These T cell receptor beta chains were read from a single sample in a study of blood T cell repertoires in COVID-19. Assay used: immunoSEQ multiplex PCR; TCRdb lists only in-frame clones, some missing. The sample records about 220,000 clones, about 80% being singletons. The sequenced material came from peripheral blood. Source of these receptors: a woman in her sixties with acute or convalescent COVID-19. Both conserved end residues are part of each CDR3. D genes are given only for firm matches. The listing skips clone size in some rows; elsewhere it reads once, few, many or a size class.

clone size	CDR3 length	V gene	D gene	J gene	CDR3 protein
NA	15	TRBV5-6	TRBD2	TRBJ2-2	CASSILAGVTGELFF
NA	14	TRBV6-5	TRBD1	TRBJ1-5	CASSYTGGNQPQHF
NA	17	TRBV12-2	NA	TRBJ1-5	CASRSKTGTEPNQPQHF
NA	15	TRBV6-6	NA	TRBJ1-2	CASGYVSTGNSGYTF
NA	15	TRBV5-4	NA	TRBJ2-7	CASSLELRGSYEQYF
few	15	TRBV20-1	TRBD1	TRBJ1-5	CSASRGQRSNQPQHF
few	12	TRBV18	NA	TRBJ1-5	CASPYSNQPQHF
few	15	TRBV5-1	NA	TRBJ1-4	CASSLALGSGEKLFF
once	15	TRBV5-6	TRBD1	TRBJ1-1	CASSFIGTVNTEAFF
few	16	TRBV6-2/TRBV6-3	TRBD2	TRBJ2-7	CASSGLAASRGYEQYF
NA	17	TRBV2	TRBD2	TRBJ2-4	CASDSSGGVGAKNIQYF
NA	13	TRBV10-1	NA	TRBJ2-7	CAPRAGDSYEQYF
NA	12	TRBV2	NA	TRBJ2-7	CANQLGSYEQYF
NA	14	TRBV3-1/TRBV3-2	NA	TRBJ2-3	CASTPPGEADTQYF
NA	12	TRBV12-3/TRBV12-4	NA	TRBJ1-1	CASSFWQKEAFF
few	14	TRBV6-2/TRBV6-3	TRBD1	TRBJ1-1	CASSYLSGGAEAFF
NA	13	TRBV2	NA	TRBJ1-2	CASSEGQRYGYTF
NA	15	TRBV4-1	NA	TRBJ1-1	CASSQAALVGPEAFF
NA	14	TRBV5-1	NA	TRBJ1-4	CASSLGRGNEKLFF
NA	13	TRBV10-3	TRBD1	TRBJ2-1	CAIEGAANNEQFF
few	16	TRBV6-2/TRBV6-3	TRBD1	TRBJ2-7	CASSLSPYRGFYEQYF
NA	14	TRBV29-1	NA	TRBJ2-3	CSVSHKTGTDTQYF
NA	12	TRBV9	NA	TRBJ1-2	CASSAKNYGYTF
NA	15	TRBV2	TRBD1	TRBJ1-5	CASRPSGTGTQPQHF
NA	15	TRBV28	TRBD2	TRBJ2-5	CASSTSGLVRETQYF
NA	15	TRBV5-1	NA	TRBJ1-5	CASSLDGLNNQPQHF
NA	15	TRBV20-1	TRBD2	TRBJ2-7	CSASDYLAGGLEQYF
NA	15	TRBV7-2	NA	TRBJ1-2	CASSPMQGTHYGYTF
once	14	TRBV30	TRBD2	TRBJ2-3	CAWSVGGSTDTQYF
NA	15	TRBV21-1	NA	TRBJ2-7	CASSKVAQGPDEQYF
once	16	TRBV5-1	NA	TRBJ1-2	CASSLSGVETNYGYTF
NA	15	TRBV19	TRBD2	TRBJ2-7	CASSISLAGGYEQYF
NA	18	TRBV5-1	NA	TRBJ1-2	CASSFSPSGARRNYGYTF
NA	15	TRBV7-9	NA	TRBJ1-1	CASVPLAGQNTEAFF
NA	13	TRBV10-2	TRBD1	TRBJ1-2	CASGSRDRGGYTF
NA	15	TRBV4-2	NA	TRBJ1-3	CASSRKSGLGDTIYF
NA	15	TRBV6-5	TRBD1	TRBJ1-2	CASSKRGQVLYGYTF
NA	13	TRBV2	TRBD1	TRBJ1-4	CASSVSDRAKLFF
once	16	TRBV6-2/TRBV6-3	TRBD1	TRBJ1-4	CASSSLPGQENEKLFF
NA	17	TRBV5-1	TRBD2	TRBJ2-1	CASSLVAGGAFSNEQFF
NA	16	TRBV7-8	NA	TRBJ2-6	CASSQEGGTGANVLTF
NA	14	TRBV30	NA	TRBJ1-3	CAWSPTVFGNTIYF
NA	16	TRBV6-6	TRBD1	TRBJ2-2	CASSYSRTGTTGELFF
NA	11	TRBV20-1	NA	TRBJ1-1	CSAPGYSEAFF
NA	15	TRBV4-1	TRBD1	TRBJ1-2	CASSQPVTGVKGYTF
NA	17	TRBV4-2	NA	TRBJ1-4	CASSPLVRTANNEKLFF
once	12	TRBV2	TRBD1	TRBJ1-1	CADRTGNTEAFF
NA	16	TRBV18	TRBD1	TRBJ1-2	CASSPGTDAPNYGYTF
NA	14	TRBV29-1	TRBD1	TRBJ2-1	CSVARQGGYNEQFF
NA	16	TRBV28	NA	TRBJ1-2	CASSLGGGNINYGYTF
NA	16	TRBV14	TRBD1	TRBJ1-1	CASSQRGQGMNTEAFF
NA	12	TRBV15	NA	TRBJ1-2	CATSRVGGGYTF
NA	15	TRBV19	TRBD1	TRBJ1-2	CASSAGRDRDRGYTF
once	15	TRBV11-2	TRBD2	TRBJ2-1	CASSSRLAGYNEQFF
NA	14	TRBV11-2	NA	TRBJ1-2	CASSSIRDTYGYTF
NA	13	TRBV5-4	TRBD1	TRBJ1-1	CASLTGGSTEAFF
NA	14	TRBV5-4	TRBD1	TRBJ2-3	CASSLGQGSDTQYF
once	12	TRBV24-1	NA	TRBJ2-1	CATSKLENEQFF
NA	16	TRBV11-2	NA	TRBJ1-4	CASSYTGWGANEKLFF